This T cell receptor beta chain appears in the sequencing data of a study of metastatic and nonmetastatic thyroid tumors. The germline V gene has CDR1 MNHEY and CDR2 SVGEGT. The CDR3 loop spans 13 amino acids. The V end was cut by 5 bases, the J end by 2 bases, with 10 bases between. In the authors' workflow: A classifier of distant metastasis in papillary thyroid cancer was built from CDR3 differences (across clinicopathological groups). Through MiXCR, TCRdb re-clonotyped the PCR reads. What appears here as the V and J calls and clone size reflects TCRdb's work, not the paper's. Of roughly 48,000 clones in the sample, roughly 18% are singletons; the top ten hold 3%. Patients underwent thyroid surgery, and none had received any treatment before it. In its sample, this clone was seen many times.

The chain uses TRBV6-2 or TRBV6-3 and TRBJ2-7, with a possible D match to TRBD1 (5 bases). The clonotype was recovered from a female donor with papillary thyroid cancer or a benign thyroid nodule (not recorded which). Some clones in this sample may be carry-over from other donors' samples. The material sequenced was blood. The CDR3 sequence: CASSVGRAYEQYF. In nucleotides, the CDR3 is TGTGCCAGCAGTGTTGGCAGGGCCTACGAGCAGTACTTC.